These T cell receptor beta chains were read from a single sample in a study of regulatory T cells in long-lasting Graves disease. In TCRdb, the multiplex PCR reads were re-called with MiXCR into one record per CDR3 protein. Of 600,000 to 650,000 distinct CDR3 sequences detected, less than 20% appear once; the ten largest clones hold about 20%. The sample also formed part of further work on T cells in Graves' hyperthyroidism and ophthalmopathy.

Specimen: peripheral blood mononuclear cells (PBMCs), collected at new diagnosis, from a patient treated with antithyroid drugs. The receptor source for this set is a woman aged 30 to 39 with Graves disease. The CDR3 runs from the conserved cysteine through the conserved F or W. A D gene is named only where the DNA matches it firmly. Clone size appears in some rows only: once, few, many, or a class for an expanded clone.

16	TRBV24-1	many	TRBJ1-5	NA	CATSDAETQGKRAQHF	TGTGCCACCAGTGATGCAGAAACCCAGGGAAAGAGAGCCCAGCATTTT
18	TRBV28	NA	TRBJ2-2	TRBD2	CASSLYLAGDANTGELFF	TGTGCCAGCAGTTTATATCTAGCGGGGGACGCGAACACCGGGGAGCTGTTTTTT
15	TRBV25-1	few	TRBJ1-2	NA	CASSEGLAGTYGYTF	TGTGCCAGCAGTGAAGGCTTGGCCGGCACCTATGGCTACACCTTC
15	TRBV20-1	many	TRBJ2-7	NA	CSARNGRISSYEQYF	TGCAGTGCTAGGAATGGGCGGATTAGCTCCTACGAGCAGTACTTC
12	TRBV6-2/TRBV6-3	many	TRBJ2-1	NA	CASSDRFNEQFF	TGTGCCAGCAGTGACAGGTTCAATGAGCAGTTCTTC
15	TRBV7-3	few	TRBJ2-1	TRBD2	CASSYGLAGANEQFF	TGTGCCAGCAGCTATGGACTAGCGGGAGCAAATGAGCAGTTCTTC
14	TRBV7-3	NA	TRBJ2-6	TRBD1	CASSGTGEANVLTF	TGTGCCAGCAGTGGCACAGGGGAAGCCAACGTCCTGACTTTC
13	TRBV11-3	NA	TRBJ2-2	NA	CASSPTNIGELFF	TGTGCCAGCAGCCCAACTAATATCGGGGAGCTGTTTTTT
14	TRBV11-2	many	TRBJ1-6	NA	CASSPTDLNSPLHF	TGTGCCAGCAGCCCCACGGACCTCAATTCACCCCTCCACTTT
18	TRBV2	many	TRBJ2-1	TRBD2	CASSEGLAGYVSLGEQFF	TGTGCCAGCAGTGAGGGACTAGCGGGTTACGTCAGCTTGGGTGAGCAGTTCTTC
14	TRBV12-3/TRBV12-4	many	TRBJ2-1	NA	CASRIEGIHNEQFF	TGTGCCAGCAGAATTGAGGGGATTCACAATGAGCAGTTCTTC
18	TRBV28	few	TRBJ2-7	TRBD2	CASSQDWSSSGVSYEQYF	TGTGCCAGCAGCCAAGATTGGTCGAGTAGCGGGGTTTCCTACGAGCAGTACTTC
15	TRBV16	few	TRBJ2-2	NA	CASSHAQGYTGELFF	TGTGCCAGCAGCCACGCCCAGGGGTACACCGGGGAGCTGTTTTTT
14	TRBV14	few	TRBJ2-2	NA	CASSRDQGIGELFF	TGTGCCAGCAGCCGGGACCAGGGGATCGGGGAGCTGTTTTTT
12	TRBV29-1	NA	TRBJ2-1	NA	CSVEVLYNEQFF	TGCAGCGTTGAGGTTCTCTACAATGAGCAGTTCTTC
18	TRBV6-5	NA	TRBJ1-2	TRBD1	CASSYLGQGRSSNYGYTF	TGTGCCAGCAGTTATTTGGGACAGGGGAGGTCTTCTAACTATGGCTACACCTTC
17	TRBV28	many	TRBJ2-7	NA	CASSPPVQGPNSYEQYF	TGTGCCAGCAGTCCCCCAGTACAGGGACCGAACTCCTACGAGCAGTACTTC
15	TRBV7-3	NA	TRBJ2-2	NA	CASSLTTGNTGELFF	TGTGCCAGCAGCTTAACGACAGGAAACACCGGGGAGCTGTTTTTT
16	TRBV7-8	many	TRBJ2-7	NA	CASSRQAVSSSYEQYF	TGTGCCAGCAGCCGCCAAGCGGTCTCCAGCTCCTACGAGCAGTACTTC
15	TRBV12-3/TRBV12-4	NA	TRBJ1-2	NA	CASSLAEGFNYGYTF	TGTGCCAGCAGTTTAGCGGAGGGGTTTAACTATGGCTACACCTTC
12	TRBV29-1	NA	TRBJ1-2	TRBD1	CSSRGTDSGYTF	TGCAGCTCCCGAGGGACAGACTCTGGCTACACCTTC
14	TRBV5-1	few	TRBJ1-4	NA	CASSLASTDEKLFF	TGCGCCAGCAGCTTGGCCTCTACGGATGAAAAACTGTTTTTT
13	TRBV28	many	TRBJ2-7	NA	CASSRPGFGEQYF	TGTGCCAGCAGCCGGCCCGGATTTGGGGAGCAGTACTTC
14	TRBV19	few	TRBJ2-3	NA	CGTRVTHSTDTQYF	TGTGGGACGAGGGTTACCCATAGCACAGATACGCAGTATTTT
15	TRBV2	many	TRBJ2-7	NA	CASSDRTRGSYEQYF	TGTGCCAGCAGTGATAGGACCCGCGGTTCCTACGAGCAGTACTTC
15	TRBV7-9	many	TRBJ2-1	TRBD2	CASSLSGGSYNEQFF	TGTGCCAGCAGCTTAAGCGGGGGCTCCTACAATGAGCAGTTCTTC
11	TRBV10-3	few	TRBJ1-4	TRBD1	CAVGTGEKLFF	TGTGCCGTAGGGACAGGGGAAAAACTGTTTTTT
13	TRBV6-1	NA	TRBJ2-2	NA	CASRDTNTGELFF	TGTGCCAGCAGGGACACTAACACCGGGGAGCTGTTTTTT
18	TRBV28	many	TRBJ1-2	TRBD1	CASSPRGQGARRGYGYTF	TGTGCCAGCAGCCCCCGGGGACAGGGGGCCCGAAGAGGTTATGGCTACACCTTC
16	TRBV20-1	few	TRBJ1-5	NA	CSASSPGQASNQPQHF	TGCAGTGCTTCTAGTCCGGGACAAGCTAGCAATCAGCCCCAGCATTTT
14	TRBV5-5	NA	TRBJ2-7	NA	CASSLTQTPYEQYF	TGTGCCAGCAGCTTGACACAGACCCCCTACGAGCAGTACTTC
12	TRBV6-5	few	TRBJ1-1	NA	CASSYLNREAFF	TGTGCCAGCAGTTACCTAAATAGAGAAGCTTTCTTT
14	TRBV20-1	many	TRBJ2-7	TRBD2	CSASGLAGVYEQYF	TGCAGTGCTAGCGGACTAGCGGGCGTCTACGAGCAGTACTTC